These T cell receptor beta chains were read from a single sample in a study of blood T cells in healthy people across ages. TCRdb recomputed calls from the 5' RACE reads with MiXCR, one row per CDR3 protein. Altogether around 800,000 distinct CDR3 sequences are present, under 45% being singletons, with the ten largest covering about 19%. Source material: blood. The receptors stem from a man aged 55 to 70 in good health. CDR3s include the opening cysteine and the closing phenylalanine or tryptophan. D genes are given only for firm matches. Only some rows state a clone size, as once, few, many or a class for expanded clones.

-	TRBV5-1	TRBJ1-2	few	TGCGCCAGCAGCTTGGCTATCCTCCCACCTCGGAATGGCTACACCTTC	CASSLAILPPRNGYTF
-	TRBV6-6	TRBJ1-5	few	TGTGCCAGCAGATCTCAAGGGACTGATCAGCCCCAGCATTTT	CASRSQGTDQPQHF
-	TRBV4-3	TRBJ1-4	-	TGCGCCAGCAGCCAAGCCCCCCGGACTAATGAAAAACTGTTTTTT	CASSQAPRTNEKLFF
TRBD2	TRBV5-5	TRBJ2-5	-	TGTGCCAGCAGCTTTGCACGGGGGGTAGAGACCCAGTACTTC	CASSFARGVETQYF
-	TRBV3-1	TRBJ2-7	-	TGTGCCAGCAGCCAAACCGAGAACGAGCAGTACTTC	CASSQTENEQYF
-	TRBV5-1	TRBJ2-7	few	TGCGCCAGCAGCTTTACTGTAGCCTACGAGCAGTACTTC	CASSFTVAYEQYF
-	TRBV6-2/TRBV6-3	TRBJ1-5	few	TGTGCCAGCAGTCACATCAGGAGCTCCGGGAATCAGCCCCAGCATTTT	CASSHIRSSGNQPQHF
-	TRBV10-3	TRBJ1-5	-	TGTGCTAACAGGGATCAACCCAATCAGCCCCAGCATTTT	CANRDQPNQPQHF
TRBD2	TRBV5-6	TRBJ2-1	-	TGTGCCAGCACCTTCTCTAGCGGGGGGTCCTACAATGAGCAGTTCTTC	CASTFSSGGSYNEQFF
TRBD2	TRBV7-8	TRBJ2-7	few	TGTGCCAGCAGGCAACAAGGCGGGGGCTACGAGCAGTACTTC	CASRQQGGGYEQYF
-	TRBV6-6	TRBJ1-5	few	TGTGCCAGCAGTTTTCCCCCGGGGGGGGTGGACTATCAGCCCCAGCATTTT	CASSFPPGGVDYQPQHF
-	TRBV20-1	TRBJ2-3	-	TGCAGTGCTAGAAACACCCTAGGGCGGGGTGTTACAGATACGCAGTATTTT	CSARNTLGRGVTDTQYF
TRBD2	TRBV20-1	TRBJ2-1	-	TGCAGTGCTAGAGATCCCAGCGGGGGGGGGAATGAGCAGTTCTTC	CSARDPSGGGNEQFF
-	TRBV20-1	TRBJ2-7	few	TGCAGTGCTCAGGACAGAACCAGCTCCTACGAGCAGTACTTC	CSAQDRTSSYEQYF
TRBD1	TRBV28	TRBJ1-6	-	TGTGCCAGCAGGGAATGGACAGGCTCCGACAGCTCCTATAATTCACCCCTCCACTTT	CASREWTGSDSSYNSPLHF
TRBD1	TRBV29-1	TRBJ2-7	-	TGCAGCGCCAAAACCGGGACAGGGGTTTCCGAGCAGTACTTC	CSAKTGTGVSEQYF
TRBD1	TRBV20-1	TRBJ1-2	-	TGCAGTGCGGGGGGCGGGGACAGCTTCTATGGCTACACCTTC	CSAGGGDSFYGYTF
TRBD2	TRBV28	TRBJ2-7	-	TGTGCCAGCAGGGGAGGGGTCGGCGGGAACCTCAAGGACGAGCAGTACTTC	CASRGGVGGNLKDEQYF
-	TRBV5-1	TRBJ2-7	-	TGCGCCAGCAGTTTTCTGACCTCGGGGGAGCAGTACTTC	CASSFLTSGEQYF
TRBD1	TRBV20-1	TRBJ2-7	once	TGCAGTACTAGACCCAGACAGGGCAGGCTTCGCTACGAGCAGTACTTC	CSTRPRQGRLRYEQYF
-	TRBV7-9	TRBJ1-2	few	TGTGCCAGCAGCTTCAGTTCTGACTATGGCTACACCTTC	CASSFSSDYGYTF